These T cell receptor beta chains were read from a single sample in a study of metastatic and nonmetastatic thyroid tumors. MiXCR reprocessed the PCR reads for TCRdb. The table lists approximately 31,000 clones, about 30% of them singletons, with 30% to 40% in the top ten. The sample comprised blood. The receptor source for this set is a female donor with papillary thyroid cancer or a benign thyroid nodule (not recorded which). Some clones in this sample may be carry-over from other donors' samples. Both conserved end residues are part of each CDR3. The D gene is left open where the match is weak. Rows may omit the clone size; those that give it use once, few, many or a size class.

j_call v_call d_call clone_size cdr3_length cdr3_aa cdr3_nt
TRBJ1-5 TRBV12-3/TRBV12-4 - many 13 CASSLVGNQPQHF TGTGCCAGCAGTTTAGTGGGCAATCAGCCCCAGCATTTT
TRBJ2-7 TRBV13 - once 14 CASSVRASSYEQYF TGTGCCAGCAGCGTCCGGGCCTCCTCCTACGAGCAGTACTTC
TRBJ2-3 TRBV4-2 - many 15 CASSQDPGATDTQYF TGTGCCAGCAGCCAAGATCCCGGGGCCACAGATACGCAGTATTTT
TRBJ2-2 TRBV19 TRBD2 many 16 CASRTTSGIIGGELFF TGTGCCAGTAGAACGACTAGCGGGATAATCGGCGGGGAGCTGTTTTTT
TRBJ1-6 TRBV6-1 TRBD1 many 14 CASTRTGSNSPLHF TGTGCCAGCACCCGGACAGGGTCTAATTCACCCCTCCACTTT
TRBJ2-3 TRBV6-2/TRBV6-3 TRBD2 many 18 CASSPPLGLAGITDTQYF TGTGCCAGCAGTCCCCCCTTAGGACTAGCGGGGATCACAGATACGCAGTATTTT
TRBJ1-5 TRBV5-1 - many 15 CASSLEGNNDQPQHF TGCGCCAGCAGCTTGGAAGGGAACAACGATCAGCCCCAGCATTTT
TRBJ1-1 TRBV28 - many 13 CASWKGLNTEAFF TGTGCCAGCTGGAAGGGGCTGAACACTGAAGCTTTCTTT
TRBJ2-1 TRBV7-3 TRBD2 - 16 CASSFTRTSYVDEQFF TGTGCCAGCAGCTTCACCAGGACTAGCTATGTGGATGAGCAGTTCTTC
TRBJ2-1 TRBV5-8 TRBD2 many 19 CASSLGGLAGGPSYNEQFF TGTGCCAGCAGCTTGGGGGGACTAGCGGGAGGGCCGTCCTACAATGAGCAGTTCTTC
TRBJ2-1 TRBV5-1 - many 15 CASSPTTIATNEQFF TGCGCCAGCAGCCCTACTACTATAGCGACCAATGAGCAGTTCTTC
TRBJ1-1 TRBV18 - many 15 CASSAFGQSNTEAFF TGTGCCAGCTCAGCATTCGGACAGTCGAACACTGAAGCTTTCTTT
TRBJ2-1 TRBV6-2/TRBV6-3 - - 15 CARSYSTAGGNEQFF TGTGCCAGGAGTTACTCGACGGCAGGCGGAAATGAGCAGTTCTTC
TRBJ2-7 TRBV20-1 - - 11 CSASGSREQYF TGCAGTGCTAGTGGAAGCAGGGAGCAGTACTTC
TRBJ2-5 TRBV9 - - 13 CASSVTIGETQYF TGTGCCAGCAGCGTAACTATCGGGGAGACCCAGTACTTC
TRBJ2-2 TRBV29-1 - few 13 CSVSTGGGGELFF TGCAGCGTTTCAACAGGAGGCGGCGGGGAGCTGTTTTTT
TRBJ1-2 TRBV24-1 - many 17 CATSDHFAIAGEYGYTF TGTGCCACCAGTGATCATTTCGCAATTGCAGGGGAGTATGGCTACACCTTC
TRBJ1-1 TRBV28 - many 15 CASSSPGATNTEAFF TGTGCCAGCAGTTCCCCGGGGGCGACGAACACTGAAGCTTTCTTT
TRBJ2-1 TRBV9 - - 14 CASSSTLGGNEQFF TGTGCCAGCAGCTCGACCCTCGGGGGAAATGAGCAGTTCTTC
TRBJ1-2 TRBV19 - few 14 CASSTGPHSYGYTF TGTGCCAGTAGTACCGGGCCCCATTCCTATGGCTACACCTTC
TRBJ2-7 TRBV3-1 - many 12 CASSQNLGWQYF TGTGCCAGCAGCCAGAACCTGGGGTGGCAGTACTTC
TRBJ1-2 TRBV7-2 - many 15 CASSPGLEESYGYTF TGTGCCAGCAGCCCCGGACTGGAAGAGTCCTATGGCTACACCTTC
TRBJ2-7 TRBV11-1 TRBD1 many 16 CASSLALGQDNYEQYF TGTGCCAGCAGCTTAGCGTTGGGACAGGATAACTACGAGCAGTACTTC
TRBJ2-7 TRBV2 TRBD2 - 15 CASMIGLAGGYEQYF TGTGCCAGCATGATTGGACTAGCGGGAGGGTACGAGCAGTACTTC
TRBJ2-1 TRBV19 TRBD2 many 14 CASNTGTSLNEQFF TGTGCCAGTAATACCGGGACTAGTTTGAATGAGCAGTTCTTC
TRBJ2-2 TRBV6-2/TRBV6-3 - medium-sized 17 CASSYSIGSGNTGELFF TGTGCCAGCAGTTACTCGATCGGTAGCGGGAACACCGGGGAGCTGTTTTTT
TRBJ1-1 TRBV20-1 - many 14 CSADNRLLNTEAFF TGCAGTGCTGACAACAGGCTCCTAAACACTGAAGCTTTCTTT
TRBJ1-2 TRBV6-1 - many 15 CASRSDSGVNYGYTF TGTGCCAGCAGGAGCGATTCAGGGGTTAACTATGGCTACACCTTC
TRBJ2-4 TRBV4-2 TRBD1 many 14 CASSPSGTGNIQYF TGTGCCAGCAGCCCCTCCGGGACAGGAAACATTCAGTACTTC
TRBJ1-5 TRBV28 - many 16 CASSPPRAGGLKAQHF TGTGCCAGCAGTCCCCCCCGGGCCGGCGGACTTAAGGCCCAGCATTTT
TRBJ2-7 TRBV7-2 TRBD2 many 13 CASSSWGEGKQYF TGTGCCAGCAGCTCTTGGGGGGAGGGCAAGCAGTACTTC
TRBJ1-4 TRBV18 TRBD1 - 14 CASSSQGESEKLFF TGTGCCAGCTCATCTCAGGGGGAGAGCGAAAAACTGTTTTTT
TRBJ2-3 TRBV6-1 - few 14 CASKRGSSTDTQYF TGTGCCAGCAAGCGAGGCTCCTCCACAGATACGCAGTATTTT
TRBJ2-7 TRBV24-1 - once 13 CATSDLRGAEQYF TGTGCCACCAGTGATTTGAGGGGGGCCGAGCAGTACTTC
TRBJ1-1 TRBV7-3 TRBD1 - 15 CASSLGDRVGTEAFF TGTGCCAGCAGCTTAGGAGACAGGGTTGGCACTGAAGCTTTCTTT
TRBJ1-2 TRBV5-6 TRBD1 many 16 CASSLPPGQGPYGYTF TGTGCCAGCAGCTTGCCGCCGGGACAGGGGCCGTATGGCTACACCTTC